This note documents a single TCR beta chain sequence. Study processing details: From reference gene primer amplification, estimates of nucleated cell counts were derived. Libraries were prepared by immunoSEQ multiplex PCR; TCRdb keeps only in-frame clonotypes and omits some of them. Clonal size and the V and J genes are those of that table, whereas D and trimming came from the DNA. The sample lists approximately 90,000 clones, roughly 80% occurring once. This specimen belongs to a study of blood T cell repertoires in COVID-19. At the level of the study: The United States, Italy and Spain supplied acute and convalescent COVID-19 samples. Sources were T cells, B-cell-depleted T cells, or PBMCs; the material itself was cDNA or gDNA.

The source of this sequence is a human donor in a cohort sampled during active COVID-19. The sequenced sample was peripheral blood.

The CDR3 sequence is CSAKQAIQYF. The CDR3, as DNA: TGCAGTGCCAAGCAGGCCATTCAGTACTTC. This chain links TRBV20-1 with TRBJ2-4; D gene unclear. The V end was cut by 6 bases, the J end by 9 bases, with 9 bases between. Germline CDR1 DFQATT, CDR2 SNEGSKA (reference sequence). This CDR3 is built from 10 residues.